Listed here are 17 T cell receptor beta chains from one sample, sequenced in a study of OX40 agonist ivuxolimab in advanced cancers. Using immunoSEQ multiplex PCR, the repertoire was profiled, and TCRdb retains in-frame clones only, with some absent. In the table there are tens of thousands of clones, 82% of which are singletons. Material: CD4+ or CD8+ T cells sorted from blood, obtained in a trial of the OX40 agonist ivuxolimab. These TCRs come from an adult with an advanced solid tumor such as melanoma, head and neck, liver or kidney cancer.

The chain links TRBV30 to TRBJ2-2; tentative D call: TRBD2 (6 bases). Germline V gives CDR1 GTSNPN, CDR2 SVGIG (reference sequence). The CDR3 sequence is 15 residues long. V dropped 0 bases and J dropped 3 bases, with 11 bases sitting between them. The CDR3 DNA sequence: TGTGCCTGGAGTGTTGGAGGGGCTTACACCGGGGAGCTGTTTTTT. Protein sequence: CAWSVGGAYTGELFF.

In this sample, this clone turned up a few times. The CDR3 region has the DNA TGCGCCAGCAGCCAAAGGGAGGAGCAGCCCCAGCATTTT. Amino acids: CASSQREEQPQHF. The chain employs TRBV4-1 and TRBJ1-5; D gene uncertain. The CDR3 has 13 residues. The V end lost 2 bases, the J end lost 7 bases, and 9 bases lay between the germline ends. Germline V gene data show CDR1 as MGHRA and CDR2 as YSYEKL.

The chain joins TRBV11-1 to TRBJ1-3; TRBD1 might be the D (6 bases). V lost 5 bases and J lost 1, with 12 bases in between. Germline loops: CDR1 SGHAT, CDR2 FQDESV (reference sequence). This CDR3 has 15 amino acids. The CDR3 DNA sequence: TGTGCCAGCAGCACCTACAGGGATTCTGGAAACACCATATATTTT. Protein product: CASSTYRDSGNTIYF.

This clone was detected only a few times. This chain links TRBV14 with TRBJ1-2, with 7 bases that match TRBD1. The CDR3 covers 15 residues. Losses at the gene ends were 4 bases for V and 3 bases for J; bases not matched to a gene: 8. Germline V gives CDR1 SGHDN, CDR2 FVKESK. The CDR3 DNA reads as TGTGCCAGCAGCCTAAACAGGGGAGGGGACTATGGCTACACCTTC. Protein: CASSLNRGGDYGYTF.

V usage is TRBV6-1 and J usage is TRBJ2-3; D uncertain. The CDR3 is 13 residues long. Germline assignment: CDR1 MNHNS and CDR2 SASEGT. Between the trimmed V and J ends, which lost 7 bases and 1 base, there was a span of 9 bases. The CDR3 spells CASIRLGTDTQYF. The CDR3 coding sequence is TGTGCCAGCATTCGTCTAGGCACAGATACGCAGTATTTT.

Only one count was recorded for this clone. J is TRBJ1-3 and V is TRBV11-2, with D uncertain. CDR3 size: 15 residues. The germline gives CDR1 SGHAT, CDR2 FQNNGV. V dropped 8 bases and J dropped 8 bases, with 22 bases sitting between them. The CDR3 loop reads CASCSSGGAADTIYF. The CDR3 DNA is TGTGCCAGCTGTTCATCCGGCGGTGCAGCAGACACCATATATTTT.

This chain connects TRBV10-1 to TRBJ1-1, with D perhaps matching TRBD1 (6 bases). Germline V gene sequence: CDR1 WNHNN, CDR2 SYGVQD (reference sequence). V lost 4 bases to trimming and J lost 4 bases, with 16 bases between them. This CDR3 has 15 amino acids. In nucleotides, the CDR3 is TGCGCCAGCAGTGGTAGACAGGTTTGGTCCACTGAAGCTTTCTTT. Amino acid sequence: CASSGRQVWSTEAFF.

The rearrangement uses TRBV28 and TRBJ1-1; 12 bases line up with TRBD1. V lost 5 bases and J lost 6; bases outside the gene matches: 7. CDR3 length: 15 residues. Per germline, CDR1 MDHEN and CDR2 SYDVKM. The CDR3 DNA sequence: TGTGCCAGCAGTCGTGGAGGGACAGGGGGCCCTGAAGCTTTCTTT. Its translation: CASSRGGTGGPEAFF.

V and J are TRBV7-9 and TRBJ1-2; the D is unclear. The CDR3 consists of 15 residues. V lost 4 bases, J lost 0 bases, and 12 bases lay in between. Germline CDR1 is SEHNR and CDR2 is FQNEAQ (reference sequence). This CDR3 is CASSSQTPPNYGYTF. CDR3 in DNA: TGTGCCAGCAGCTCCCAGACACCGCCTAACTATGGCTACACCTTC.

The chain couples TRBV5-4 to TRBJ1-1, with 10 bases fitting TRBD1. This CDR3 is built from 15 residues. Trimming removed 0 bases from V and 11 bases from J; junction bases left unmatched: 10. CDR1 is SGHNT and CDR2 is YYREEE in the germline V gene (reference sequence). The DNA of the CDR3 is TGTGCCAGCAGCTTGGCAGGACAGGGGGGATTCGCGGCTTTCTTT. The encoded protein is CASSLAGQGGFAAFF.

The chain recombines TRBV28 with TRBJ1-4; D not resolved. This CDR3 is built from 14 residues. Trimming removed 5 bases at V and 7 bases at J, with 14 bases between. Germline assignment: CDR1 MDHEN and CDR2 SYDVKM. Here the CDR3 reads CASSLQGAGEKLFF. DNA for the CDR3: TGTGCCAGCAGTCTACAAGGTGCCGGTGAAAAACTGTTTTTT.

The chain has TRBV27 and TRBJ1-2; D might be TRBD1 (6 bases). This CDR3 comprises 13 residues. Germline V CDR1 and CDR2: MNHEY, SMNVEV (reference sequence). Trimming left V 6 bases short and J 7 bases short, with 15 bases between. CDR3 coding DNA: TGTGCCAGCAGATTAACAGGGATAGGTGGCTACACCTTC. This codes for CASRLTGIGGYTF.

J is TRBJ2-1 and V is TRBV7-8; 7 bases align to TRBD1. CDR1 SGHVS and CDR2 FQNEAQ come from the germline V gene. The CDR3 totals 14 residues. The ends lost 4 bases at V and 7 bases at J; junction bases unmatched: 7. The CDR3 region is CASSSRGQLNEQFF. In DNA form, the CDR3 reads TGTGCCAGCAGCTCAAGGGGACAGTTGAATGAGCAGTTCTTC.

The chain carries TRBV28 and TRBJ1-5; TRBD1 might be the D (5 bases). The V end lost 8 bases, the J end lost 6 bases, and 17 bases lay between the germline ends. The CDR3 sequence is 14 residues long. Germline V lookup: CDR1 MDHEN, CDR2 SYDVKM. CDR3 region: CASLYGGSGQPQHF. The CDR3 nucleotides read TGTGCCAGCCTCTACGGGGGGTCTGGTCAGCCCCAGCATTTT.

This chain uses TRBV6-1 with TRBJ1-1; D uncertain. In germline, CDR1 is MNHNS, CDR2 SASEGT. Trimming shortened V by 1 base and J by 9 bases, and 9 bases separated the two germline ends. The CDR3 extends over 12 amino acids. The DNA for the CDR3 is TGTGCCAGCAGTGAAGTTGGTCTGAAAGCTTTCTTT. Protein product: CASSEVGLKAFF.

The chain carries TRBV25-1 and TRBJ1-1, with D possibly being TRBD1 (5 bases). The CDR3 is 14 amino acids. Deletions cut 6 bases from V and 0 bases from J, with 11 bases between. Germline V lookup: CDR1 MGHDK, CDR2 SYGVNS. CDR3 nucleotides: TGTGCCAGCAGGGGGACCGGTTTGAACACTGAAGCTTTCTTT. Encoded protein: CASRGTGLNTEAFF.

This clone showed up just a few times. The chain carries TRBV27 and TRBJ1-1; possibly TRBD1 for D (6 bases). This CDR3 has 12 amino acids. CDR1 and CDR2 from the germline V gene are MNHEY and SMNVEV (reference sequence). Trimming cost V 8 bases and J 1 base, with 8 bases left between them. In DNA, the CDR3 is TGTGCCAGCGCACAGGGGAACACTGAAGCTTTCTTT. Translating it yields CASAQGNTEAFF.